Listed below are T cell receptor beta chains from one sample, sequenced in a study of CXCR3-negative and CXCR3-positive naive CD8 T cells. TCRdb re-called the 5' RACE reads and gives one entry per CDR3 protein, without DNA. The specimen's table records around 50,000 distinct CDR3 sequences. Sample: naive CXCR3- CD8+ T cells from blood. The receptors stem from a human donor in good health. Some clones in this sample may be carry-over from other donors' samples. The CDR3 runs from the conserved cysteine through the conserved F or W.

TRBV12-3/TRBV12-4	TRBJ1-5	CASSPSHNPIEPQHF
TRBV15	TRBJ1-2	CATSRETGPLYGYTF
TRBV5-1	TRBJ2-1	CASSLGTGNNEQFF
TRBV11-2	TRBJ2-7	CASSFVIRGPYEQYF
TRBV2	TRBJ2-1	CASILGNEQFF
TRBV3-1	TRBJ2-7	CASTGGPTYEQYF
TRBV5-1	TRBJ1-2	CASSFDRNYGYTF
TRBV5-4	TRBJ2-2	CASSLWDPRELFF
TRBV28	TRBJ2-6	CASTRQGGANVLTF
TRBV7-3	TRBJ2-7	CASSLGAGPLYEQYF
TRBV7-9	TRBJ2-7	CASSFLDGYEQYF